A selection of T cell receptor beta chains follows, all from one sample in a study of cytomegalovirus exposure and HLA in healthy donors. Libraries were prepared by immunoSEQ multiplex PCR; TCRdb keeps only in-frame clonotypes and omits some of them. The table has some 120,000 clones, around 70% seen once. The sample consisted of PBMCs. These TCRs come from a man younger than 45 in good health and CMV-seronegative. Both conserved end residues are trimmed from each CDR3. A D gene is named only where the DNA matches it firmly.

>TRBD1|TRBJ1-2|TRBV11-2
ASSSATGTGHYGYT
>NA|TRBJ2-7|TRBV5-4
ASNWSYYEQY
>TRBD1|TRBJ2-2|TRBV4-2
ASSRDRGVDTGELF
>NA|TRBJ1-3|TRBV19
ASSTRTAGNTIY
>TRBD2|TRBJ2-1|TRBV7-9
ASSKLAGAYNEQF
>NA|TRBJ2-3|TRBV19
ASSILGRQY
>NA|TRBJ1-5|TRBV15
ATSRVSTGSQPQH
>NA|TRBJ1-3|TRBV5-4
ASSLGGYSGNTIY
>NA|TRBJ2-3|TRBV30
AWSVYQGWDADTQY
>TRBD2|TRBJ2-7|TRBV18
ASSPGRENEQY
>NA|TRBJ1-5|TRBV28
ASSFPNQPQH
>NA|TRBJ2-3|TRBV7-2
ASSLVSSIKATDTQY
>NA|TRBJ1-5|TRBV15
ATTSRDIGQHSYSNQPQH
>NA|TRBJ1-1|TRBV4-3
ASSQGTVNTEAF
>NA|TRBJ2-5|TRBV11-3
ASSAGQKETQY
>NA|TRBJ1-1|TRBV28
ASSTQPGHTEAF
>NA|TRBJ1-2|TRBV25-1
ASIHNYGYT
>NA|TRBJ1-2|TRBV4-1
ASSQPIIGHTYGYT
>NA|TRBJ2-6|TRBV10-3
ATAGPGANVLT
>TRBD1|TRBJ2-2|TRBV30
AWSVLDRDTGELF
>NA|TRBJ2-4|TRBV5-1
ASSRLDRKNIQY
>TRBD2|NA|TRBV6-5
ASSPTSGAWNEQF
>TRBD1|TRBJ1-4|TRBV6-1
ASSAIDGTGGEKLF
>NA|TRBJ1-1|TRBV28
ASSSTQDSRNTEAF
>NA|TRBJ1-1|TRBV4-1
ASSQGDGGTEAF
>NA|TRBJ2-1|TRBV11-2
ASSRVSNEQF
>TRBD1|TRBJ2-7|TRBV30
AWSVIGQGIPGEQY
>NA|TRBJ2-7|TRBV16
ASSHYSAGRREQY
>NA|TRBJ2-1|TRBV2
ASSEARSRRI
>NA|TRBJ1-2|TRBV6-1
ASKKIDGRWGYT
>NA|TRBJ1-1|TRBV5-1
ASSLAGYRRGPEAF
>TRBD1|TRBJ1-4|TRBV7-9
AIDRDGEKLF
>TRBD1|TRBJ2-6|TRBV6-4
ASSDGGQGTGANVLT
>TRBD2|TRBJ2-3|TRBV5-1
ASSLQTSSDTQY
>NA|TRBJ1-1|TRBV14
ASSWGGVSEAF
>TRBD2|TRBJ2-7|TRBV7-6
ASSPELGGGTYEQY
>NA|TRBJ2-7|TRBV11-2
ASSLVLVGGGWDEQY
>NA|TRBJ2-3|TRBV28
ASSFPRLSDTQY
>NA|TRBJ2-2|TRBV7-3
ASSSQGTPNTGELF
>TRBD2|TRBJ2-1|TRBV7-7
ASSPEAGAYNEQF
>NA|TRBJ2-3|TRBV28
ASSLLGRMGVNSTDTQY
>TRBD2|TRBJ2-1|TRBV19
ASIPPDYSGAKNEQF
>NA|TRBJ1-1|TRBV7-9
ASLNGESTEAF
>TRBD2|TRBJ2-1|TRBV7-2
ASSPGTSANNEQF
>NA|TRBJ1-2|TRBV4-1
ASSQDGGISGNYGYT
>TRBD1|TRBJ2-1|TRBV2
ASRPGQGHNEQF
>TRBD1|TRBJ1-1|TRBV28
ASSSPTGALEAF